The rows below give T cell receptor beta chains drawn from one sample of a study of blood T cell repertoires in COVID-19. Assay used: immunoSEQ multiplex PCR; TCRdb lists only in-frame clones, some missing. Among around 260,000 clones listed, about nine tenths were seen once. The specimen was peripheral blood. Receptors were obtained from a man aged 40-55 years who had recovered from COVID-19. CDR3s include the opening cysteine and the closing phenylalanine or tryptophan. Each record gives: V gene, J gene, CDR3 protein.

>TRBV7-9|TRBJ2-7
CASSAGPRGAYEQYF
>TRBV7-9|TRBJ2-4
CASSLGSGAKNIQYF
>TRBV3-1/TRBV3-2|TRBJ2-3
CASSQIGSGTDTQYF
>TRBV21-1|TRBJ1-3
CASSSRTATNSGNTIYF
>TRBV6-6|TRBJ1-5
CASSYTGDQPQHF
>TRBV2|TRBJ1-2
CASSEELPRGYTF
>TRBV7-9|TRBJ2-3
CASSFRGGAADTQYF
>TRBV6-6|TRBJ2-7
CASRPGQPGDEQYF
>TRBV19|TRBJ1-3
CASSTRDRNSGNTIYF
>TRBV6-2/TRBV6-3|TRBJ1-5
CASSYSNQVQHF
>TRBV6-2/TRBV6-3|TRBJ1-1
CASSYSGQGAAEAFF
>TRBV7-9|TRBJ2-1
CASSLSPGQGAYNEQFF
>TRBV29-1|TRBJ1-1
CSVEDRGGRTNTEAFF
>TRBV29-1|TRBJ1-1
CSVGDRRSGVTEAFF
>TRBV19|TRBJ2-7
CASSPLAGGLGEQYF
>TRBV29-1|TRBJ2-1
CSVRREREQFF
>TRBV4-2|TRBJ2-1
CASSQVWDSVFEQFF
>TRBV4-1|TRBJ2-2
CASSGTSGRAYTGELFF
>TRBV3-1/TRBV3-2|TRBJ2-3
CASSQVGRGRADTQYF
>TRBV7-9|TRBJ1-1
CASSSRQGPEAFF
>TRBV27|TRBJ1-1
CASRPVSGRTEAFF
>TRBV2|TRBJ1-1
CASHQDRVNTEAFF
>TRBV29-1|TRBJ2-7
CSVEGGQGATYEQYF
>TRBV6-2/TRBV6-3|TRBJ2-5
CASSYSRQGGHPQETQYF
>TRBV6-6|TRBJ2-3
CASSPRGQGYLAVTDTQYF
>TRBV2|TRBJ2-3
CATQAQKRDTDTQYF
>TRBV18|TRBJ2-7
CASSPTGDEQYF
>TRBV10-2|TRBJ2-1
CASSDYTSGGADEQFF
>TRBV29-1|TRBJ2-3
CSIRQASGMSTDTQYF
>TRBV10-1|TRBJ1-5
CASRGPPDTYSNQPQHF
>TRBV2|TRBJ2-5
CASSRGLREGGETQYF
>TRBV9|TRBJ2-7
CASSAGTGKNAYEQYF
>TRBV5-6|TRBJ2-7
CASSRKPGQSYEQYF
>TRBV2|TRBJ1-5
CASARQGASNQPQHF
>TRBV7-9|TRBJ2-3
CASSRILSTQYF
>TRBV7-8|TRBJ2-5
CASSLFSGRPLPETQYF
>TRBV24-1|TRBJ1-3
CATSDLGQYGNTIYF
>TRBV9|TRBJ2-7
CASSVGTGTLSYEQYF
>TRBV29-1|TRBJ2-3
CSVEGRREDDTDTQYF
>TRBV6-5|TRBJ2-3
CASSPGTASTDTQYF